The rows below give T cell receptor beta chains drawn from one sample of a study of metastatic and nonmetastatic thyroid tumors. TCRdb re-clonotyped the PCR reads via MiXCR. The table includes 5,000 or so clones, around 31% detected once. The material sequenced was adjacent normal tissue. These receptors were collected from a female donor with papillary thyroid cancer or a benign thyroid nodule (not recorded which). Some clones in this sample may be carry-over from other donors' samples. Both conserved end residues are part of each CDR3. D genes are given only for firm matches. A row's size may be missing; if present it is once, few, many or a size class.

-,-,TRBJ2-2,15,TRBV2,CASSPRTGGTGELFF,TGTGCCAGCAGTCCTCGGACAGGAGGGACCGGGGAGCTGTTTTTT
few,-,TRBJ2-3,11,TRBV6-2/TRBV6-3,CASSLVGAQYF,TGTGCCAGCAGTTTAGTTGGAGCGCAGTATTTT
-,-,TRBJ2-7,15,TRBV6-1,CASSSEFRTAYEQYF,TGTGCCAGCAGTTCCGAATTTAGGACAGCCTACGAGCAGTACTTC
-,-,TRBJ2-3,15,TRBV9,CASTMWGSGTDTQYF,TGTGCCAGCACCATGTGGGGGAGCGGGACAGATACGCAGTATTTT
-,TRBD1,TRBJ1-1,15,TRBV9,CASSVIPGGDTEAFF,TGTGCCAGCAGCGTAATTCCAGGGGGGGACACTGAAGCTTTCTTT
medium-sized,TRBD1,TRBJ1-1,14,TRBV18,CASSENQGDTEAFF,TGTGCCAGCTCAGAAAACCAGGGGGACACTGAAGCTTTCTTT
-,TRBD2,TRBJ2-3,15,TRBV6-1,CASSPLAGGRDTQYF,TGTGCCAGCAGTCCACTAGCGGGAGGGAGAGATACGCAGTATTTT
-,-,TRBJ1-3,16,TRBV5-1,CASSWGDGRSGNTIYF,TGCGCCAGCAGCTGGGGGGACGGGCGCTCTGGAAACACCATATATTTT
many,-,TRBJ2-3,13,TRBV29-1,CSVGQGIKDTQYF,TGCAGCGTGGGCCAAGGTATCAAAGATACGCAGTATTTT
large,TRBD1,TRBJ2-7,15,TRBV7-2,CASSLVKGASYEQYF,TGTGCCAGCAGCTTAGTGAAGGGGGCCTCCTACGAGCAGTACTTC
medium-sized,TRBD2,TRBJ2-7,14,TRBV20-1,CSAREASGAYEQYF,TGCAGTGCTAGAGAGGCTAGCGGGGCTTACGAGCAGTACTTC
large,TRBD1,TRBJ1-2,13,TRBV6-1,CASSSWTGHGYTF,TGTGCCAGCAGTTCCTGGACAGGCCATGGCTACACCTTC
-,TRBD2,TRBJ2-7,14,TRBV5-1,CASSLEGGIYEQYF,TGCGCCAGCAGCTTGGAGGGAGGGATTTACGAGCAGTACTTC
-,TRBD2,TRBJ2-1,14,TRBV10-1,CASSEAGATNEQFF,TGCGCCAGCAGTGAAGCGGGAGCGACCAATGAGCAGTTCTTC
few,-,TRBJ2-7,14,TRBV7-9,CASSPSRESYEQYF,TGTGCCAGCAGCCCCTCAAGGGAATCCTACGAGCAGTACTTC
-,-,TRBJ2-7,15,TRBV18,CASSPLSETSYEQYF,TGTGCCAGCTCACCACTCAGCGAAACCTCCTACGAGCAGTACTTC
medium-sized,TRBD2,TRBJ2-1,15,TRBV7-9,CASSQAGEKRNEQFF,TGTGCCAGCAGCCAAGCGGGGGAAAAGAGGAATGAGCAGTTCTTC
-,TRBD1,TRBJ2-2,18,TRBV27,CASSLWSPGTGDTAELFF,TGTGCCAGCAGTTTGTGGTCGCCCGGGACAGGGGACACCGCGGAGCTGTTTTTT
-,TRBD1,TRBJ1-5,16,TRBV19,CACSTGGYTSNQPQHF,TGTGCCTGCTCCACAGGGGGGTATACGAGCAATCAGCCCCAGCATTTT
medium-sized,-,TRBJ1-5,12,TRBV6-1,CASRQGNQPQHF,TGTGCCAGCAGACAGGGCAATCAGCCCCAGCATTTT
-,-,TRBJ2-2,15,TRBV6-2/TRBV6-3,CASTYSDAGLGELIF,TGTGCCAGCACTTACTCGGACGCGGGGTTGGGGGAGCTCATTTTT
-,-,TRBJ2-1,16,TRBV6-1,CASSLSGVKFYNEQFF,TGTGCCAGCAGTCTTTCAGGGGTCAAATTCTACAATGAGCAGTTCTTC
few,TRBD2,TRBJ2-7,17,TRBV6-6,CASTPFLTSGSAYEQYF,TGTGCCAGCACCCCCTTCCTGACTAGCGGGAGTGCTTACGAGCAGTACTTC
medium-sized,-,TRBJ1-2,13,TRBV28,CASSFGGGYGYTF,TGTGCCAGCAGTTTCGGCGGAGGGTATGGCTACACCTTC
-,-,TRBJ1-3,15,TRBV7-3,CASSIEGGGGNTIYF,TGTGCCAGCAGCATTGAGGGGGGAGGTGGAAACACCATATATTTT
-,-,TRBJ2-7,14,TRBV2,CASSEPRVSYDQYF,TGTGCCAGCAGCGAACCCAGGGTGTCCTACGATCAGTACTTC
-,-,TRBJ2-3,17,TRBV9,CASSVGVLSVHTDTQYF,TGTGCCAGCAGCGTAGGGGTCTTAAGTGTACACACAGATACGCAGTATTTT